This TCR beta chain was identified in a study of blood T cell repertoires in COVID-19 (dated by TCRdb to 2020 to 2021). Describing the broader study: Samples covering the acute and convalescent phases of COVID-19 were provided by collaborators in the United States, Italy and Spain. The prospective study material was composed of cDNA or gDNA derived from T cells, B-cell-depleted T cells, or PBMCs. Subjects who had been exposed to COVID-19, were actively infected with it, or had recovered from it provided the deeply sampled blood TCRbeta repertoires that made up the dataset. A freely available public database, intended as a resource for researchers studying the immune response to SARS-CoV-2, is where the repertoires were released. Samples came from the ongoing ImmuneRACE study (first 160 participants) plus 1,254 subjects from 6 global collaborators. Sample metadata almost always included a de-identified subject ID, COVID-19 status, age in years and sex. HLA class I and class II types, where available, came from metadata supplied by the sample provider rather than from assay-based typing. The paper as a whole reports these results and caveats: How much clinical and demographic metadata was included differed by source and by participant, and the metadata was provided uncurated.

TCRbeta CDR3 regions were amplified from genomic DNA by means of the immunoSEQ Assay, a bias-controlled multiplex PCR. The original pipeline was this. The number of nucleated cells in each sample was estimated from the amplification of reference gene primers within the assay. To quantify the absolute abundance of each unique TCRbeta CDR3 rearrangement, sequence reads were collapsed and filtered. For each sample, productive Simpson clonality was calculated by taking the square root of Simpson's diversity index across productive rearrangements. The clones in this table, taken by TCRdb from immuneACCESS, are in-frame only. Not every clone is retained; where verified, under half of the shortfall comes from an unresolved V gene, and the cause of the rest is unknown. The V and J calls and clone size come from that table; D and trimming were worked out from the DNA. Across this sample there are fewer than 200,000 clones, with roughly 88% seen only once. The ten biggest clones cover about 1.2% of the sample.

Another Seattle source contributed samples from volunteer blood donors who had recovered from COVID-19. Whole blood was collected in K2EDTA tubes by collaborating institutions according to the institutions' own protocols. Collaborator samples were shipped for TCRbeta analysis as frozen whole blood, isolated PBMCs, or DNA extracted from either sample type. This clone was detected only a few times. Its target antigen remains unknown. No base quality information exists; no much larger clone differs at one position. Between the V and J ends, shortened by 7 bases and 5 bases respectively, the junction contains 21 bases. In the germline V gene (reference sequence), CDR1 corresponds to MNHNY and CDR2 to SVGAGI. The cysteine opens and the phenylalanine closes a CDR3 of 16 amino acids. Of all the DNA, just the CDR3 is kept, 48 bases in frame from base 1.

This receptor was obtained from a man in his 60s who had recovered from COVID-19. Sequencing was performed on peripheral blood. The rearrangement combines TRBV6-6 with TRBJ1-5; the D gene is possibly TRBD1, with 6 bases matching. This receptor carries the CDR3 CASTARPTGFDQPQHF. The DNA sequence is as follows: TGTGCCAGCACAGCCCGCCCGACAGGCTTCGATCAGCCCCAGCATTTT.